This entry is about one T cell receptor beta chain. Antigen specificity is unknown. CDR1 is LGHDT, CDR2 YNNKEL, per germline (reference sequence). This CDR3 is 15 amino acids long. V was cut by 4 bases and J by 5 bases, with 18 bases left in between. As for time point: persistent/refractory GD, antithyroid drugs over 5 years with positive TRAb. Extracted PBMC RNA gave rise to the TCR library. The data belong to a study of regulatory T cells in long-lasting Graves disease. For TCR beta, libraries came from iRepertoire HTBI primers and Arm-PCR of CDR3 regions. As processed by the authors: About 62 TRBV and 12 to 15 TRBJ segments were identified across samples. TCRdb redid the calling of the multiplex PCR reads with MiXCR, one entry per CDR3 protein. The V and J calls shown here were made by TCRdb, not taken from the authors' results. The table includes approximately 500,000 distinct CDR3 sequences, 20% to 25% detected once.

The study, taken as a whole, reports: Reduced TCR diversity was observed in persistent Graves' patients versus newly diagnosed patients. The persistent group shared around 2,700 public clonotypes, more than the approximately 1,000 shared by new patients.

Sequencing used peripheral blood mononuclear cells (PBMCs), obtained when the disease was refractory, from a patient treated with antithyroid drugs. The genes are TRBV3-1 and TRBJ2-7, with a weak D call TRBD1 (5 bases). The sequence was obtained from a female donor with Graves disease. CDR3: CASSLLDAGNNEQYF. DNA of the CDR3: TGTGCCAGCAGCCTTCTGGACGCAGGGAACAACGAGCAGTACTTC.